Sequencing of this TCR beta chain was carried out in a study of blood T cell repertoires in COVID-19. This CDR3 contains 14 residues. The V gene lost 4 bases and the J gene lost 7 bases, with 17 bases spanning the gap. From germline, CDR1 is SNHLY and CDR2 FYNNEI. Sequencing used immunoSEQ multiplex PCR; TCRdb keeps in-frame clones, though not all of them. The sample has around 65,000 clones; 79% are singletons. This receptor was taken from a woman of 80 years or more with active or convalescent COVID-19. The rearrangement links TRBV2 to TRBJ2-7; D possibly corresponds to TRBD1 (6 bases). Sequencing used peripheral blood. CDR3 amino acids: CASSGQGSLQEQYF. As DNA, the CDR3 is TGTGCCAGCAGTGGGCAGGGGAGTCTCCAGGAGCAGTACTTC.